Shown below are 6 T cell receptor beta chains from a single sample sequenced in a study of T cell repertoires in cytomegalovirus infection. TCRdb called the reads again in MiXCR, with one record for every CDR3 protein. The repertoire has roughly 730,000 distinct CDR3 sequences, about 30% of them found once; the top ten carry 18%. Antigen specificity for these receptors is unknown. Sequences were derived from cultured PBMCs, sampled from culture after CMV antigen stimulation. These receptors originate from a human donor in good health (CMV status not recorded). Some clones in this sample may be carry-over from other donors' samples.

The chain uses TRBV5-1 and TRBJ2-1; perhaps TRBD1 as D (5 bases). Trimming shortened V by 4 bases and J by 5 bases, and 13 bases separated the two germline ends. The CDR3 has 14 residues. Germline CDR1 is SGHRS and CDR2 is YFSETQ. The CDR3 DNA reads as TGCGCCAGCAGCGTAGGACATGGAGACAATGAGCAGTTCTTC. Translation: CASSVGHGDNEQFF.

This clonotype was detected many times. The rearrangement uses TRBV7-2 and TRBJ2-3, with 12 bases fitting TRBD1. CDR1 and CDR2 from the germline V gene are SGHTA and FQGNSA. V trimming: 0 bases; J trimming: 6 bases; junction bases outside the gene matches: 4. This CDR3 is built from 16 residues. The CDR3 DNA follows: TGTGCCAGCAGCTTAGCCGGGACAGGGGGCGCTGATACGCAGTATTTT. As protein: CASSLAGTGGADTQYF. Using reference TRBV7-2 and TRBJ2-3 for the parts outside the CDR3, the full variable domain is GAGVSQSPSNKVTEKGKDVELRCDPISGHTALYWYRQSLGQGLEFLIYFQGNSAPDKSGLPSDRFSAERTGGSVSTLTIQRTQQEDSAVYLCASSLAGTGGADTQYFGPGTRLTVL.

The rearrangement links TRBV7-2 to TRBJ2-7; D is perhaps TRBD1 (5 bases). Trimming removed 3 bases at V and 2 bases at J, with 8 bases between. The CDR3 has 13 amino acids. Germline assignment: CDR1 SGHTA and CDR2 FQGNSA. Written as DNA, the CDR3 is TGTGCCAGCAGCTTGACAGCTACCTACGAGCAGTACTTC. Amino acids: CASSLTATYEQYF.

In this sample, this clonotype turned up a few times. The chain carries TRBV12-3 or TRBV12-4 and TRBJ1-1; possibly TRBD1 for D (5 bases). This CDR3 region has 14 residues. Deletions cut 6 bases from V and 4 bases from J, with 15 bases between. CDR3 sequence reads: CASRGRGLLTEAFF. The CDR3 DNA reads as TGTGCCAGCAGGGGACGAGGGCTCCTCACTGAAGCTTTCTTT.

This clonotype has just a few counts. The chain's CDR3 is CASKPPSKEKLFF. CDR3 bases: TGTGCCAGCAAACCCCCGTCAAAGGAAAAACTGTTTTTT. The chain joins TRBV25-1 to TRBJ1-4, with unresolved D. CDR1 is MGHDK, CDR2 SYGVNS, per germline. There are 13 residues in the CDR3. Trimming shortened V by 7 bases and J by 8 bases, and 14 bases separated the two germline ends.

This clonotype was seen more than once but under ten times. CDR3 nucleotides: TGTGCCAGCAGCACCTATCCCCTCGCGTCCCAAGAGACCCAGTACTTC. This sequence encodes CASSTYPLASQETQYF. The chain couples TRBV7-9 to TRBJ2-5, with no clear D. The CDR3 loop spans 16 amino acids. The ends were cut back, 5 bases at V and 1 base at J, with 17 bases in the middle. Germline V lookup: CDR1 SEHNR, CDR2 FQNEAQ (reference sequence).